A single sample is the source of the 5 T cell receptor beta chains below, sequenced in a study of blood T cell repertoires in COVID-19. Repertoires were generated with immunoSEQ multiplex PCR, while TCRdb's copy carries only in-frame clones and drops some. The table has approximately 160,000 clones, about 92% seen once. The specimen was peripheral blood. These receptors were collected from a man aged 60 to 69 with active or convalescent COVID-19.

This chain connects TRBV6-5 to TRBJ2-7; TRBD2 matches 11 bases. Germline CDR1 and CDR2: MNHEY and SVGAGI. The ends lost 5 bases at V and 3 bases at J; junction bases unmatched: 6. This CDR3 has 15 residues. Here the CDR3 reads CASSPTSGTDYEQYF. For the CDR3, the DNA is TGTGCCAGCAGTCCGACTAGCGGGACTGACTACGAGCAGTACTTC.

The chain combines TRBV9 with TRBJ2-1; 11 nucleotides agree with TRBD2. The germline CDR1 and CDR2 sequences are SGDLS and YYNGEE. This CDR3 is built from 16 residues. V trimming: 4 bases; J trimming: 7 bases; junction bases outside the gene matches: 10. CDR3 nucleotides: TGTGCCAGCAGCACCCGTAGACTAGCGGGATCTAATGAGCAGTTCTTC. Translating gives CASSTRRLAGSNEQFF.

The chain uses TRBV5-4 and TRBJ2-1, with TRBD2 identical over 8 bases. The germline CDR1 and CDR2 sequences are SGHNT and YYREEE (reference sequence). The CDR3 sequence is 15 residues long. Trimming cost V 2 bases and J 4 bases; bases outside gene matches: 5. The CDR3 sequence is CASSFGAGAYNEQFF. As DNA, the CDR3 is TGTGCCAGCAGCTTCGGAGCGGGAGCATACAATGAGCAGTTCTTC.

This chain links TRBV6-2 or TRBV6-3 with TRBJ2-5; tentatively, D is TRBD1 (5 bases). This CDR3 has 15 residues. Trimming shortened V by 0 bases and J by 1 base, and 9 bases separated the two germline ends. Germline lookup yields CDR1 MNHEY and CDR2 SVGEGT. As DNA, the CDR3 is TGTGCCAGCAGTTACTCGGGGCTAGTCCAAGAGACCCAGTACTTC. Protein product: CASSYSGLVQETQYF.

This chain links TRBV30 with TRBJ2-6, with 9 positions matching TRBD2. Germline V lookup: CDR1 GTSNPN, CDR2 SVGIG (reference sequence). This CDR3 is 21 amino acids long. J lost 2 bases, V lost 2 bases, and 19 bases had no gene match. The CDR3, as DNA: TGTGCCTGGAGTATTAGCGGGGGCGCCCCTGATTTTGGCCCTGGGGCCAACGTCCTGACTTTC. The encoded protein is CAWSISGGAPDFGPGANVLTF.